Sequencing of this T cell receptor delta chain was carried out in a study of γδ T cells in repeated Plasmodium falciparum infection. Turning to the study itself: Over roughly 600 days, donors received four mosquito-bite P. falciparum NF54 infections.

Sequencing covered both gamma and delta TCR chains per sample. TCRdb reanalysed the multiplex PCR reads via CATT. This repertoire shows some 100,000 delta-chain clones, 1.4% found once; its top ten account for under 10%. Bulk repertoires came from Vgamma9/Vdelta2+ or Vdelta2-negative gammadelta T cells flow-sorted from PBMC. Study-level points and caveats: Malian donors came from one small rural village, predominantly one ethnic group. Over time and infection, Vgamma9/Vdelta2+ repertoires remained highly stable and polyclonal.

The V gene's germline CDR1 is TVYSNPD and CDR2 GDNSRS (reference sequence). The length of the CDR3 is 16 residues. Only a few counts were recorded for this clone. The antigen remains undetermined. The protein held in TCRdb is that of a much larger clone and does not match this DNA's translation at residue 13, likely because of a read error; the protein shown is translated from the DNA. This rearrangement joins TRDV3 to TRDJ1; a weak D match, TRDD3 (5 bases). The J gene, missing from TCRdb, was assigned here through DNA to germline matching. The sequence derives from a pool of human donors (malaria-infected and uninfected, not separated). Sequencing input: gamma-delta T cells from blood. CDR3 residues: CAFYIMGPPYTDRLIF. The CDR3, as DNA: TGTGCCTTTTACATAATGGGGCCTCCGTACACCGATAGACTCATCTTT.